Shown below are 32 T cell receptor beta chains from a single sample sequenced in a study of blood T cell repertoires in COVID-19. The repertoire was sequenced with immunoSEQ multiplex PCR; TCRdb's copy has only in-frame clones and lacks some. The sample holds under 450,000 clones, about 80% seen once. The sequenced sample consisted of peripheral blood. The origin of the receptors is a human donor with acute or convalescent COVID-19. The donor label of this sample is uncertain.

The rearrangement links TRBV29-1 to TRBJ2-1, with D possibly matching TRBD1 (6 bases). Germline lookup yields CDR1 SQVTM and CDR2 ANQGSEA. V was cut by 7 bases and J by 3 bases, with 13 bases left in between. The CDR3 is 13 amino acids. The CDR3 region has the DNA TGCAGCGCCAAAGGACAGCTCTACAATGAGCAGTTCTTC. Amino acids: CSAKGQLYNEQFF.

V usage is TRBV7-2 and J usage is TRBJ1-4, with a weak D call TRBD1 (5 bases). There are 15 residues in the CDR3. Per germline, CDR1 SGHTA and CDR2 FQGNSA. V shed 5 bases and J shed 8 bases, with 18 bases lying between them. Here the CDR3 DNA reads TGTGCCAGCAGCACGCGGACACCTGGGATAGAAAAACTGTTTTTT. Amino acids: CASSTRTPGIEKLFF.

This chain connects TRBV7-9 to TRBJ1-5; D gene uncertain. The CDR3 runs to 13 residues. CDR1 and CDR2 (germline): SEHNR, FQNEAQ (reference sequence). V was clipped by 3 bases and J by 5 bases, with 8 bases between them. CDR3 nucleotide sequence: TGTGCCAGCAGCTTCAGCGAAGATCAGCCCCAGCATTTT. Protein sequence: CASSFSEDQPQHF.

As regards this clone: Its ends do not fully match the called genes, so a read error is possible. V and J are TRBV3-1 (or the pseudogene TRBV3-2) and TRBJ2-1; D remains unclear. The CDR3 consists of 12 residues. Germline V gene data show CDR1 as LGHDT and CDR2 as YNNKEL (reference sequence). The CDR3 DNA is TGTGCCAGCAGCCAAGATTACAGTGAGCAGTTCTTC. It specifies CASSQDYSEQFF.

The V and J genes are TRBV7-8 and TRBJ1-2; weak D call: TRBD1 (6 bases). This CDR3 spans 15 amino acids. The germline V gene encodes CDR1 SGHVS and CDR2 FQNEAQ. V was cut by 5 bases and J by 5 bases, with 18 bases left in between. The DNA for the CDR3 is TGTGCCAGCAGCGTCTCGGGGGGCGGCAATTATGGCTACACCTTC. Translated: CASSVSGGGNYGYTF.

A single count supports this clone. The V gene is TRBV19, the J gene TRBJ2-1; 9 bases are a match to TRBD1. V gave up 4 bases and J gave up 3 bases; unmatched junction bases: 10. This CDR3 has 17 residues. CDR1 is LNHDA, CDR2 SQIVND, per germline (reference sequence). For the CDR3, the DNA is TGTGCCAGTAGTAGGGGTGGAGGGACAGGGTACTACAATGAGCAGTTCTTC. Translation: CASSRGGGTGYYNEQFF.

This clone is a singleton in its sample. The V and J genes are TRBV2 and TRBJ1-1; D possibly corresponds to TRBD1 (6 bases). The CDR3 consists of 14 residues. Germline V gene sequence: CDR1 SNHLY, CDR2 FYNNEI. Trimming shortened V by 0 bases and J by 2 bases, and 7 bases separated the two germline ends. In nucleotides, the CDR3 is TGTGCCAGCAGTGAAGCCAGGGGAAACACTGAAGCTTTCTTT. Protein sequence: CASSEARGNTEAFF. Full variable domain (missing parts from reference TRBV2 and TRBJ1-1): EPEVTQTPSHQVTQMGQEVILRCVPISNHLYFYWYRQILGQKVEFLVSFYNNEISEKSEIFDDQFSVERPDGSNFTLKIRSTKLEDSAMYFCASSEARGNTEAFFGQGTRLTVV.

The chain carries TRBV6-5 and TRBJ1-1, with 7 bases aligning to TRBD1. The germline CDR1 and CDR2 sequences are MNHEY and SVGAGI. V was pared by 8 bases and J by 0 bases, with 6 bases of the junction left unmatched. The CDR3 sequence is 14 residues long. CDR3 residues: CASPWGQMNTEAFF. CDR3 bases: TGTGCCAGCCCGTGGGGACAGATGAACACTGAAGCTTTCTTT.

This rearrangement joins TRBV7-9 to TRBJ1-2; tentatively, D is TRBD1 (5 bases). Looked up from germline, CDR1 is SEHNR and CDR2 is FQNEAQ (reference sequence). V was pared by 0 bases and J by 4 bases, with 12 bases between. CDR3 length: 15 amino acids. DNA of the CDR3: TGTGCCAGCAGCTTAGCCTCGGTGACAGCCTATGGCTACACCTTC. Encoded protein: CASSLASVTAYGYTF.

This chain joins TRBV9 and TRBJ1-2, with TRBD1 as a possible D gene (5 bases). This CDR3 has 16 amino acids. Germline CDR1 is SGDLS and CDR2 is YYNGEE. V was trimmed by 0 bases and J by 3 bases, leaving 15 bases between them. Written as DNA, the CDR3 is TGTGCCAGCAGCGTAGCTACTCAGGGAGGAGACTATGGCTACACCTTC. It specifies CASSVATQGGDYGYTF.

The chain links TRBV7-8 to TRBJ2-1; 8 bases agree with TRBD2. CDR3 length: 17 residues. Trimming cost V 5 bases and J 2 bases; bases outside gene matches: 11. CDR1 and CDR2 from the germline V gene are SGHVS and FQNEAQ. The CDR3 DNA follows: TGTGCCAGCAGCCCAGCCCGGGGGGGAGGGCCCTACAATGAGCAGTTCTTC. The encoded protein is CASSPARGGGPYNEQFF.

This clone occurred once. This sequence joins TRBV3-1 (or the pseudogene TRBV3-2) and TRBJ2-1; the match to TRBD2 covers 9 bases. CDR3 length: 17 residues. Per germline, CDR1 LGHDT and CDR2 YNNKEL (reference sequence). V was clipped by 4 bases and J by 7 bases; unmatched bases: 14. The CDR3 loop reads CASSPSDSGRERNEQFF. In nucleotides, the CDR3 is TGTGCCAGCAGCCCCTCGGATAGCGGGAGAGAGAGAAATGAGCAGTTCTTC.

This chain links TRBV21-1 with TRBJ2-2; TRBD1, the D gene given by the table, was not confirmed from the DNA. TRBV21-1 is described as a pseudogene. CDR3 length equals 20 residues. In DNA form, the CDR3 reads TGTGCCAGCAGCAAAGGGGACAGGGAGGAATACGATCGGAACACCGGGGAGCTGTTTTTT. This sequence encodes CASSKGDREEYDRNTGELFF.

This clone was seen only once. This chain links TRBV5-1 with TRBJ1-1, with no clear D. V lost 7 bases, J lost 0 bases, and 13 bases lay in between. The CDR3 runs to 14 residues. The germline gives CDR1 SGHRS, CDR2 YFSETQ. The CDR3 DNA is TGCGCCAGCTCAGCCGGACTCATGAACACTGAAGCTTTCTTT. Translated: CASSAGLMNTEAFF. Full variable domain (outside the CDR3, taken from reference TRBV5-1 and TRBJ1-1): KAGVTQTPRYLIKTRGQQVTLSCSPISGHRSVSWYQQTPGQGLQFLFEYFSETQRNKGNFPGRFSGRQFSNSRSEMNVSTLELGDSALYLCASSAGLMNTEAFFGQGTRLTVV.

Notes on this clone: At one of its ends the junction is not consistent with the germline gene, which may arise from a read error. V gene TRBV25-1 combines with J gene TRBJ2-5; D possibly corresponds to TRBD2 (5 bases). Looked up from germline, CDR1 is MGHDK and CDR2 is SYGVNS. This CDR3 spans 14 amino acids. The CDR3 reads CASSEFGGQKTQYF. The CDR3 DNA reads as TGTGCCAGCAGTGAATTTGGAGGCCAAAAGACCCAGTACTTC. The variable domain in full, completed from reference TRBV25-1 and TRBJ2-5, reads EADIYQTPRYLVIGTGKKITLECSQTMGHDKMYWYQQDPGMELHLIHYSYGVNSTEKGDLSSESTVSRIRTEHFPLTLESARPSHTSQYLCASSEFGGQKTQYFGPGTRLLVL.

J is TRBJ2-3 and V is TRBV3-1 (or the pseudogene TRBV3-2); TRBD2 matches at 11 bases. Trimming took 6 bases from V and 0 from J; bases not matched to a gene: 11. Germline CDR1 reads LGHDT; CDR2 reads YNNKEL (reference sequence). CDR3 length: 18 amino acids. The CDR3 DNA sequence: TGTGCCAGCAGAAAGAGGGGGACTAGCGGAGCTAGCACAGATACGCAGTATTTT. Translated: CASRKRGTSGASTDTQYF.

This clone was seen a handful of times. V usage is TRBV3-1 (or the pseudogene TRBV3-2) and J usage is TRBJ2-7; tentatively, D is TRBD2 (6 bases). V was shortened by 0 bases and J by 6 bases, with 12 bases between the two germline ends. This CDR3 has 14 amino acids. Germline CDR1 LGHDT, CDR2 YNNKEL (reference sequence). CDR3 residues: CASSQEGGRSEQYF. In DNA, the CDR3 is TGTGCCAGCAGCCAAGAGGGAGGTAGATCCGAGCAGTACTTC.

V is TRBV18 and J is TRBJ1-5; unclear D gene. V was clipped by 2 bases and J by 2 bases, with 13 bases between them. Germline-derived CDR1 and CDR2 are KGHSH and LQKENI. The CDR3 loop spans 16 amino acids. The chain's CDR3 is CASSPSGSGGNQPQHF. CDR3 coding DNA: TGTGCCAGCTCACCATCGGGCTCCGGGGGCAATCAGCCCCAGCATTTT.

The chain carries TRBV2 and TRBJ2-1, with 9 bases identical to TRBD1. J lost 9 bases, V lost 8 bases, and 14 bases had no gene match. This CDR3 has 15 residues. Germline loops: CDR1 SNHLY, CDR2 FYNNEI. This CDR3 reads CASCHRPGQGSEQFF. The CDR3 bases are TGTGCCAGCTGCCATCGGCCGGGACAGGGAAGTGAGCAGTTCTTC.

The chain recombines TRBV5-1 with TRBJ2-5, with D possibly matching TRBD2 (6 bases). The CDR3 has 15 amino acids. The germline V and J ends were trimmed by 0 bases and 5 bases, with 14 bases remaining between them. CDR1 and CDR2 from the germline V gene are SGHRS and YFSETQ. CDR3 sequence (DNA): TGCGCCAGCAGCTTGGTAGGAGGGGTTGGGGAGACCCAGTACTTC. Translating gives CASSLVGGVGETQYF.

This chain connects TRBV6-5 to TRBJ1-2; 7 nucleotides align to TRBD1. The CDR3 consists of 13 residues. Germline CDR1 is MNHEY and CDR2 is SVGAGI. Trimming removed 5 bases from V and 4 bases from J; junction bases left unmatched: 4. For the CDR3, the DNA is TGTGCCAGCAGTCCGGGACAGCTCTATGGCTACACCTTC. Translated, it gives CASSPGQLYGYTF.

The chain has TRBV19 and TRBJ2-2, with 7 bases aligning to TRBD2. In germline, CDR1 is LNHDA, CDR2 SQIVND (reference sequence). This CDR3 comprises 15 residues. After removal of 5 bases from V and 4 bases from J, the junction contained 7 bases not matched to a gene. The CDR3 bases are TGTGCCAGTAGTTTGCCGGGGGGTCCCACCGGGGAGCTGTTTTTT. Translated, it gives CASSLPGGPTGELFF.

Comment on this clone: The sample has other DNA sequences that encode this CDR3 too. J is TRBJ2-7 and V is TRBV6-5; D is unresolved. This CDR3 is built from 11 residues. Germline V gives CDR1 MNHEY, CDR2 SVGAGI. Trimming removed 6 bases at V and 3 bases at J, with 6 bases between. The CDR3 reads CASSNSYEQYF. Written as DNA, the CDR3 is TGTGCCAGCAGCAACAGCTACGAGCAGTACTTC.

The DNA of the CDR3 is TGTGCCACCAGTGATAATCGCAGGGGTACCAATGAGCAGTTCTTC. Translation gives CATSDNRRGTNEQFF. The rearrangement joins TRBV24-1 to TRBJ2-1; D possibly corresponds to TRBD1 (6 bases). Between the trimmed V and J ends, which lost 3 bases and 6 bases, there was a span of 14 bases. Germline assignment: CDR1 KGHDR and CDR2 SFDVKD. CDR3 length: 15 amino acids.

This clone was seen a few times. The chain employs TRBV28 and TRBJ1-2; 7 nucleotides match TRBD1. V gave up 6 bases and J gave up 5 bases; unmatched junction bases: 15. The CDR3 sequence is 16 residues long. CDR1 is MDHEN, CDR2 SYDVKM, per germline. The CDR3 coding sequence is TGTGCCAGCAGAGAGGCCGGGACAGCGAGATTATATGGCTACACCTTC. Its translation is CASREAGTARLYGYTF.

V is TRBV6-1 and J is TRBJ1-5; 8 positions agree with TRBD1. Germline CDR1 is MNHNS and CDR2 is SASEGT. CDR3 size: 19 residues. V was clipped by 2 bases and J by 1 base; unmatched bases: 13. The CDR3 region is CASSEYIGTGRRSNQPQHF. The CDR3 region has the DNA TGTGCCAGCAGTGAATATATTGGGACAGGTAGGAGGAGCAATCAGCCCCAGCATTTT.

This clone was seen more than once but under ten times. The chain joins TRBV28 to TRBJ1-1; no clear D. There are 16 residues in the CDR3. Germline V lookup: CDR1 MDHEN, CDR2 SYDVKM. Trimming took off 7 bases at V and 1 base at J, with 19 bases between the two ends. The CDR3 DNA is TGTGCCAGCACCTTTCCCCCCCCGCGGCAGAACACTGAAGCTTTCTTT. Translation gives CASTFPPPRQNTEAFF. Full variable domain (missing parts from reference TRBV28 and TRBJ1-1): DVKVTQSSRYLVKRTGEKVFLECVQDMDHENMFWYRQDPGLGLRLIYFSYDVKMKEKGDIPEGYSVSREKKERFSLILESASTNQTSMYLCASTFPPPRQNTEAFFGQGTRLTVV.

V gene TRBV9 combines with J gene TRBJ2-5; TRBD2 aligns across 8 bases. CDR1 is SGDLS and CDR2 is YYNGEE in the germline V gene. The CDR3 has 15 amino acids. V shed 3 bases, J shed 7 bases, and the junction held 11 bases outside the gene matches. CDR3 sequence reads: CASSEGLAGMGTQYF. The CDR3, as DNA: TGTGCCAGCAGCGAAGGGCTAGCGGGCATGGGGACCCAGTACTTC.

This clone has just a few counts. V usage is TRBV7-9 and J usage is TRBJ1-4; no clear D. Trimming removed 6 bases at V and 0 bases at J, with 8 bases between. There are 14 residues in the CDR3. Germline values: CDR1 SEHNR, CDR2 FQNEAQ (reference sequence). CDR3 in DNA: TGTGCCAGCAGGGGTGCGGCAACTAATGAAAAACTGTTTTTT. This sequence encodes CASRGAATNEKLFF. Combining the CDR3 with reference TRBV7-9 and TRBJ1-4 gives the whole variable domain DTGVSQNPRHKITKRGQNVTFRCDPISEHNRLYWYRQTLGQGPEFLTYFQNEAQLEKSRLLSDRFSAERPKGSFSTLEIQRTEQGDSAMYLCASRGAATNEKLFFGSGTQLSVL.

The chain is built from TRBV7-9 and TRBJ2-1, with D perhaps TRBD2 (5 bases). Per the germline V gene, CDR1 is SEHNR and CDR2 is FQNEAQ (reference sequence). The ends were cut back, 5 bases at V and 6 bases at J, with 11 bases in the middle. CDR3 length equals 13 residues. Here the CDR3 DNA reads TGTGCCAGCAGCCGCCGGGATCCCAATGAGCAGTTCTTC. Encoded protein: CASSRRDPNEQFF.

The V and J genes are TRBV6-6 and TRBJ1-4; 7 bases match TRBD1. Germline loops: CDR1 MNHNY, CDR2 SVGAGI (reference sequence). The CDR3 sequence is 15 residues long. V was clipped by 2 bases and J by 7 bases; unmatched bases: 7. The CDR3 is CASSYVARGSEKLFF. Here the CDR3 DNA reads TGTGCCAGCAGTTACGTCGCCAGGGGGTCTGAAAAACTGTTTTTT.

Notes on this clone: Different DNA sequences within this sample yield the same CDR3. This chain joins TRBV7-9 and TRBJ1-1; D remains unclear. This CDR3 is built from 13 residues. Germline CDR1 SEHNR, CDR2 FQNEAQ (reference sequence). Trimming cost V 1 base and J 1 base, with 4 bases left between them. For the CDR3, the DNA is TGTGCCAGCAGCTTAGGACAGAACACTGAAGCTTTCTTT. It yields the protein CASSLGQNTEAFF.